Following are 2 T cell receptor beta chains from one sample sequenced in a study of graft-versus-host responses after intestinal transplantation. Repertoires were generated with immunoSEQ multiplex PCR, while TCRdb's copy carries only in-frame clones and drops some. The table lists some 85,000 clones, 85% to 95% of them singletons, with about 0.44% in the top ten. No antigen is known for these receptors. The sample here was unstimulated CD8+ T cells sorted from spleen or lymph node cells, taken before transplant. Receptors were obtained from a human donor who was the organ donor for an intestinal transplant.

The chain carries TRBV30 and TRBJ1-5; no clear D gene. The CDR3 totals 15 residues. Trimming took off 2 bases at V and 3 bases at J, with 14 bases between the two ends. CDR1 GTSNPN and CDR2 SVGIG come from the germline V gene (reference sequence). The CDR3 sequence: CAWSWGGGNNQPQHF. Written as DNA, the CDR3 is TGTGCCTGGAGTTGGGGAGGCGGAAACAATCAGCCCCAGCATTTT. Full variable domain (missing parts from reference TRBV30 and TRBJ1-5): SQTIHQWPATLVQPVGSPLSLECTVEGTSNPNLYWYRQAAGRGLQLLFYSVGIGQISSEVPQNLSASRPQDRQFILSSKKLLLSDSGFYLCAWSWGGGNNQPQHFGDGTRLSIL.

The chain links TRBV2 to TRBJ1-6; 8 bases map to TRBD1. J was trimmed by 9 bases and V by 7 bases; bases with no gene match: 11. The CDR3 is made up of 15 amino acids. CDR1 SNHLY and CDR2 FYNNEI come from the germline V gene. The CDR3 nucleotides are TGTGCCAGCACCGGGGACAGGCCCAGGGTTTCACCCCTCCACTTT. This gives the protein CASTGDRPRVSPLHF.